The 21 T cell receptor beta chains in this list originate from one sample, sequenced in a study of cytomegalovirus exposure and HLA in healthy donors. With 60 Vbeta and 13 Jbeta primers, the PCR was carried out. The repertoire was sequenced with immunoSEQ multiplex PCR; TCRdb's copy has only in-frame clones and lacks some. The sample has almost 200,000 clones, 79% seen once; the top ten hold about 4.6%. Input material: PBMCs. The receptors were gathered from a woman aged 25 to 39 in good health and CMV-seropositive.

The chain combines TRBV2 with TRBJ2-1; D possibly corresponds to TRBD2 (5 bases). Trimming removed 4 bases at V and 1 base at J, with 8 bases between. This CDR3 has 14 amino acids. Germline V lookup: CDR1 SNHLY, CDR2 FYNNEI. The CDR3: CASSGGPSYNEQFF. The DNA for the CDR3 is TGTGCCAGCAGTGGAGGGCCGTCCTACAATGAGCAGTTCTTC. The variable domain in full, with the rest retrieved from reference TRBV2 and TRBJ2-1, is EPEVTQTPSHQVTQMGQEVILRCVPISNHLYFYWYRQILGQKVEFLVSFYNNEISEKSEIFDDQFSVERPDGSNFTLKIRSTKLEDSAMYFCASSGGPSYNEQFFGPGTRLTVL.

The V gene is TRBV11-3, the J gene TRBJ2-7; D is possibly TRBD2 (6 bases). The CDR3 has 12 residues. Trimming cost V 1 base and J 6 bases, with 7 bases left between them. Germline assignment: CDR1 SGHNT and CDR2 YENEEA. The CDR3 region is CASSLGGLEQYF. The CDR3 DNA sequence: TGTGCCAGCAGCTTAGGGGGACTCGAGCAGTACTTC.

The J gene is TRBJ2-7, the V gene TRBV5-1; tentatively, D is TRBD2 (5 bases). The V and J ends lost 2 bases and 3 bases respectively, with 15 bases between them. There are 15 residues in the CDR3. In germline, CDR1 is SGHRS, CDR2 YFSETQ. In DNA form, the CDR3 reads TGCGCCAGCAGCTTAGACTCCCGGGGATACTACGAGCAGTACTTC. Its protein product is CASSLDSRGYYEQYF.

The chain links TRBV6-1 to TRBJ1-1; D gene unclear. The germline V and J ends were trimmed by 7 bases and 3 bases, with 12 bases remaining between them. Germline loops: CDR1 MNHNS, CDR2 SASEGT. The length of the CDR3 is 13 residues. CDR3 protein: CASKEVPDTEAFF. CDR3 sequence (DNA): TGTGCCAGCAAGGAGGTCCCGGACACTGAAGCTTTCTTT.

The CDR3 sequence is CASSLAGQVANIQYF. The CDR3 region has the DNA TGCGCCAGCAGCTTGGCCGGACAGGTTGCAAACATTCAGTACTTC. This chain joins TRBV5-1 and TRBJ2-4; 7 positions agree with TRBD1. The germline V gene has CDR1 SGHRS and CDR2 YFSETQ. V was clipped by 0 bases and J by 6 bases; unmatched bases: 6. This CDR3 region has 15 residues.

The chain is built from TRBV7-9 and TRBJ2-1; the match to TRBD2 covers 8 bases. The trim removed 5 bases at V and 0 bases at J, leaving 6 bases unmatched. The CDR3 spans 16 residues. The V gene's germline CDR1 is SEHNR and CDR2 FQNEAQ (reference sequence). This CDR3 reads CASSPIAGSSYNEQFF. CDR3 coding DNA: TGTGCCAGCAGCCCAATAGCGGGGAGCTCCTACAATGAGCAGTTCTTC.

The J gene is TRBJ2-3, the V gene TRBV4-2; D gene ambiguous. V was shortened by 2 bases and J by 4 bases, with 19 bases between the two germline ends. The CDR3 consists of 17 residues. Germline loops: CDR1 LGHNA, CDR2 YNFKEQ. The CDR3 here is CASSQHLRHATPDTQYF. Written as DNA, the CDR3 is TGTGCCAGCAGCCAACACCTTCGACACGCCACCCCAGATACGCAGTATTTT.

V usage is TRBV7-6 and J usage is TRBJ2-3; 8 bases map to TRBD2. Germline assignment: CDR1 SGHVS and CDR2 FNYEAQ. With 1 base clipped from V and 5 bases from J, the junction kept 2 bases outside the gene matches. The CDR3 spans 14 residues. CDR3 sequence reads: CASSLGLAGDTQYF. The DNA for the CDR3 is TGTGCCAGCAGCTTAGGGCTAGCGGGAGATACGCAGTATTTT. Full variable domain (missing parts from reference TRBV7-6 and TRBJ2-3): GAGVSQSPRYKVTKRGQDVALRCDPISGHVSLYWYRQALGQGPEFLTYFNYEAQQDKSGLPNDRFSAERPEGSISTLTIQRTEQRDSAMYRCASSLGLAGDTQYFGPGTRLTVL.

The CDR3 loop is CASSLVGQGPQEFF. The CDR3 DNA sequence: TGTGCCAGCAGCTTAGTTGGACAGGGGCCTCAGGAGTTCTTC. The J gene is TRBJ2-1, the V gene TRBV7-2; 9 bases agree with TRBD1. CDR1 is SGHTA and CDR2 is FQGNSA in the germline V gene. After removal of 1 base from V and 14 bases from J, the junction contained 9 bases not matched to a gene. This CDR3 has 14 residues.

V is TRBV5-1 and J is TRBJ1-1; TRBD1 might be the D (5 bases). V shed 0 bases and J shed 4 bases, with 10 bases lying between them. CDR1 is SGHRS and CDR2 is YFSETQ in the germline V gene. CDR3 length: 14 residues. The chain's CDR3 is CASSLVQGTTEAFF. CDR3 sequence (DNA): TGCGCCAGCAGCTTGGTCCAGGGCACCACTGAAGCTTTCTTT.

CDR3 bases: TGTGCCAGCAGCAACGGACAGGGAGCAGGAGAGACCCAGTACTTC. Residues: CASSNGQGAGETQYF. The chain couples TRBV9 to TRBJ2-5; 8 bases agree with TRBD1. The CDR3 runs to 15 residues. Germline V lookup: CDR1 SGDLS, CDR2 YYNGEE. With V trimmed by 4 bases and J by 4 bases, 9 bases remained unmatched.

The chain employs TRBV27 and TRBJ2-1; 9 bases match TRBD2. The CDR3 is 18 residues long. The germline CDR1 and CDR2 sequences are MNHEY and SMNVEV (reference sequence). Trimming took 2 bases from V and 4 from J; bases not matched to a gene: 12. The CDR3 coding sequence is TGTGCCAGCAGTTTAGAGACAGGGTTAGCGGGGGAATACAATGAGCAGTTCTTC. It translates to CASSLETGLAGEYNEQFF.

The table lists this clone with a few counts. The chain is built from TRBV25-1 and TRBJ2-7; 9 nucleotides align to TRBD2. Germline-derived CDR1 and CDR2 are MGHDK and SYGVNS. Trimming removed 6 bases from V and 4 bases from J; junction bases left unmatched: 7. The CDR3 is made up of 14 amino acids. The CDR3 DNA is TGTGCCAGCAGCACTAGCGGGCTATTTTACGAGCAGTACTTC. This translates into CASSTSGLFYEQYF.

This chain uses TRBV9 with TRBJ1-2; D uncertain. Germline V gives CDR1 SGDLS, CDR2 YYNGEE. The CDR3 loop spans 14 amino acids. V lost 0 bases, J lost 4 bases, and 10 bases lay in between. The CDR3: CASSVESDFYGYTF. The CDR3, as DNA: TGTGCCAGCAGCGTAGAATCGGACTTCTATGGCTACACCTTC.

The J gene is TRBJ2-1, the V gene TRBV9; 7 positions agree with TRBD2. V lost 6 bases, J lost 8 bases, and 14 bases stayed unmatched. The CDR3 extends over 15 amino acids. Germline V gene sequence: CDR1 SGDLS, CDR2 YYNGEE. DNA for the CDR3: TGTGCCAGCAACGCAGGTAGGCGGGAGTTCGATGAGCAGTTCTTC. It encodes CASNAGRREFDEQFF.

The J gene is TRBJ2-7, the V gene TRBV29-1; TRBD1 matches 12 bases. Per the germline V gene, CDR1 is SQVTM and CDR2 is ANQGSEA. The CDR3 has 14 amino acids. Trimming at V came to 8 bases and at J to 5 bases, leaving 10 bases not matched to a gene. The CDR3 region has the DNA TGCAGCTTTAGACCGGGACAGGGGGCCCACGAGCAGTACTTC. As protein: CSFRPGQGAHEQYF.

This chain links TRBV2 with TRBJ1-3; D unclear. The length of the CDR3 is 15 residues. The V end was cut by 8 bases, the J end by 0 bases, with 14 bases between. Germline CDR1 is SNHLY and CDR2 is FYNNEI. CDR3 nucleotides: TGTGCCAGCTCCCAGAATCCAGTCTCTGGAAACACCATATATTTT. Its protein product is CASSQNPVSGNTIYF.

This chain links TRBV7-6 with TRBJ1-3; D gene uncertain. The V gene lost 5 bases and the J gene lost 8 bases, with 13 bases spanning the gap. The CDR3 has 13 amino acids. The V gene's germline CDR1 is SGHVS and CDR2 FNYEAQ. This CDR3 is CASSPEVWDTIYF. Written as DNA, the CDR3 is TGTGCCAGCAGCCCGGAGGTCTGGGACACCATATATTTT.

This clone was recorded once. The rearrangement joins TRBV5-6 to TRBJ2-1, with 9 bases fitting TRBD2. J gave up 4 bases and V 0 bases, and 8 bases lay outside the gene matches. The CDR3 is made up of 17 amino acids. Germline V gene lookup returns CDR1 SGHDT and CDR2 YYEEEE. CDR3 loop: CASSLASSGVLYNEQFF. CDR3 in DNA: TGTGCCAGCAGCTTGGCTTCTAGCGGGGTTTTATACAATGAGCAGTTCTTC.

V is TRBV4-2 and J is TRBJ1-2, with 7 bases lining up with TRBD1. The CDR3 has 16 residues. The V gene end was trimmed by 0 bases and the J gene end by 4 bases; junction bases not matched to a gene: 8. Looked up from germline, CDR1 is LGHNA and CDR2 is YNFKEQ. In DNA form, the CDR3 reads TGTGCCAGCAGCCAAGACCCGACCCGGGACAGCTATGGCTACACCTTC. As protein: CASSQDPTRDSYGYTF.

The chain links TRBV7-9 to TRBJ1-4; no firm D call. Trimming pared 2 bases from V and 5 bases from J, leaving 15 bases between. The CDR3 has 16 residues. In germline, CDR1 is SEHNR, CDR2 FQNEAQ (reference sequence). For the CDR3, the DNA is TGTGCCAGCAGCTTACAAAGGGAGGGAGGGAATGAAAAACTGTTTTTT. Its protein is CASSLQREGGNEKLFF.